The 20 T cell receptor beta chains listed next were all sequenced from one sample in a study of shared clonotypes between healthy human individuals. The assay was immunoSEQ multiplex PCR, and TCRdb's table has in-frame clones only and misses some. The sample has fewer than 1 million clones, about 97% seen once. Naive CD8 populations comprised CD45RO-negative cells positively selected for CCR7, excluding terminally differentiated effector memory CD45RA+ cells. Specimen: naive CD8+ T cells sorted from blood. All receptors come from a man aged 25 to 40 in good health.

V and J are TRBV4-1 and TRBJ2-7; no clear D gene. CDR1 is MGHRA, CDR2 YSYEKL, per germline. V dropped 1 base and J dropped 5 bases, with 9 bases sitting between them. This CDR3 is built from 13 residues. This chain's CDR3 is CASSQALFDEQYF. DNA for the CDR3: TGCGCCAGCAGCCAAGCCCTATTCGACGAGCAGTACTTC.

The sample holds one count of this clone. The J gene is TRBJ1-2, the V gene TRBV30; D might be TRBD1 (6 bases). The CDR3 contains 16 residues. Germline values: CDR1 GTSNPN, CDR2 SVGIG (reference sequence). V shed 0 bases and J shed 8 bases, with 22 bases lying between them. CDR3 loop: CAWSVQGISGASGYTF. The CDR3 DNA reads TGTGCCTGGAGTGTACAGGGTATTAGCGGGGCGAGCGGCTACACCTTC.

The chain links TRBV15 to TRBJ2-1; D may correspond to TRBD1 or TRBD2 (6 bases each). The CDR3 extends over 16 amino acids. Germline V gene sequence: CDR1 LNHNV, CDR2 YYDKDF (reference sequence). The V gene lost 0 bases and the J gene lost 1 base, with 10 bases spanning the gap. The CDR3 here is CATSRDKGGSYNEQFF. Written as DNA, the CDR3 is TGTGCCACCAGCAGAGATAAGGGGGGATCCTACAATGAGCAGTTCTTC. The full variable domain, with the rest looked up from reference TRBV15 and TRBJ2-1, is DAMVIQNPRYQVTQFGKPVTLSCSQTLNHNVMYWYQQKSSQAPKLLFHYYDKDFNNEADTPDNFQSRRPNTSFCFLDIRSPGLGDTAMYLCATSRDKGGSYNEQFFGPGTRLTVL.

As concerns this clone: Other DNA sequences of this sample code for an identical CDR3. The chain recombines TRBV27 with TRBJ2-1; 7 bases map to TRBD1. The J segment lost 3 bases and the V segment lost 0 bases, leaving 2 bases of the junction unmatched. The CDR3 has 15 residues. Germline V lookup: CDR1 MNHEY, CDR2 SMNVEV (reference sequence). The chain's CDR3 is CASSLSGGSYNEQFF. For the CDR3, the DNA is TGTGCCAGCAGTTTATCAGGGGGCAGCTACAATGAGCAGTTCTTC.

The CDR3: CASSEKASGRTDTQYF. The CDR3 region has the DNA TGCGCCAGCAGTGAGAAGGCTAGCGGACGCACAGATACGCAGTATTTT. The rearrangement joins TRBV10-1 to TRBJ2-3, with 7 bases matching TRBD2. The CDR3 is 16 residues long. Trimming cost V 2 bases and J 1 base; bases outside gene matches: 6. From germline, CDR1 is WNHNN and CDR2 SYGVQD (reference sequence).

The chain has TRBV7-9 and TRBJ1-3, with TRBD1 matching 7 bases. This CDR3 comprises 17 residues. With 5 bases clipped from V and 0 bases from J, the junction kept 10 bases outside the gene matches. Germline V CDR1 and CDR2: SEHNR, FQNEAQ (reference sequence). CDR3 nucleotide sequence: TGTGCCAGCAGCCCCAGACAGGGCGCCTACTCTGGAAACACCATATATTTT. Amino acids: CASSPRQGAYSGNTIYF.

The chain couples TRBV7-6 to TRBJ2-1; 8 positions match TRBD2. This CDR3 spans 16 amino acids. V lost 2 bases to trimming and J lost 6 bases; unmatched junction nucleotides: 9. Germline values: CDR1 SGHVS, CDR2 FNYEAQ. CDR3 sequence: CASSLTAGAVGNEQFF. Here the CDR3 DNA reads TGTGCCAGCAGCTTAACAGCGGGAGCGGTCGGCAATGAGCAGTTCTTC.

This chain joins TRBV5-1 and TRBJ2-7; TRBD2 matches at 12 bases. The CDR3 loop spans 15 amino acids. Germline lookup yields CDR1 SGHRS and CDR2 YFSETQ. V was clipped by 0 bases and J by 5 bases; unmatched bases: 3. CDR3 amino acids: CASSLGLAGVDEQYF. The CDR3 coding sequence is TGCGCCAGCAGCTTGGGACTAGCGGGAGTGGACGAGCAGTACTTC.

This chain connects TRBV13 to TRBJ2-3; maybe TRBD1 (5 bases). In germline, CDR1 is PRHDT, CDR2 FYEKMQ (reference sequence). CDR3 length: 16 amino acids. V lost 0 bases to trimming and J lost 4 bases, with 14 bases between them. CDR3: CASSLGGGKGADTQYF. DNA for the CDR3: TGTGCCAGCAGCTTAGGTGGCGGAAAAGGGGCAGATACGCAGTATTTT.

The V and J genes are TRBV28 and TRBJ2-5; 9 bases match TRBD1. V shed 5 bases and J 5 bases; nucleotides not matched to a gene: 9. CDR1 and CDR2 (germline): MDHEN, SYDVKM. The CDR3 consists of 15 residues. The DNA of the CDR3 is TGTGCCAGCAGTCGGACAGGGGTTGTACCGGAGACCCAGTACTTC. Amino acids: CASSRTGVVPETQYF.

Worth noting for this clone: Other DNA sequences from this sample encode an identical CDR3 as well. The rearrangement uses TRBV30 and TRBJ2-3; D ambiguous. In germline, CDR1 is GTSNPN, CDR2 SVGIG (reference sequence). The CDR3 has 14 amino acids. V was clipped by 0 bases and J by 0 bases, with 7 bases between them. CDR3 region: CAWSVAASTDTQYF. CDR3 sequence (DNA): TGTGCCTGGAGTGTGGCAGCTAGCACAGATACGCAGTATTTT.

This chain uses TRBV11-2 with TRBJ1-1; no firm D call. This CDR3 comprises 14 residues. CDR1 and CDR2 (germline): SGHAT, FQNNGV. V lost 3 bases and J lost 5, with 13 bases in between. The CDR3 loop reads CASSLRETGTEAFF. DNA of the CDR3: TGTGCCAGCAGCTTGAGGGAGACGGGGACTGAAGCTTTCTTT.

The CDR3 nucleotides read TGTGCCAGCAGCGCCACAGGGGGCAATCAGCCCCAGCATTTT. Amino acids: CASSATGGNQPQHF. The chain has TRBV11-2 and TRBJ1-5; 7 nucleotides agree with TRBD1. Germline CDR1 and CDR2: SGHAT and FQNNGV. The CDR3 runs 14 residues. V shed 5 bases, J shed 2 bases, and the junction held 3 bases outside the gene matches.

CDR3 coding DNA: TGCGCCAGCAGCCACCCGGGGGGGGAGCAGTTCTTC. This codes for CASSHPGGEQFF. The V call is TRBV4-1, the J call TRBJ2-1, with 8 bases fitting TRBD2. The germline V gene has CDR1 MGHRA and CDR2 YSYEKL. V gave up 3 bases and J gave up 10 bases; unmatched junction bases: 2. The length of the CDR3 is 12 residues.

This clone has a single count. The rearrangement uses TRBV5-1 and TRBJ2-3; 7 bases are a match to TRBD1. Germline CDR1 reads SGHRS; CDR2 reads YFSETQ. There are 18 residues in the CDR3. V lost 0 bases and J lost 4; bases outside the gene matches: 14. The CDR3 DNA reads TGCGCCAGCAGCTTGGACCCGGGACAGACTTTCGAGGCAGATACGCAGTATTTT. Its protein is CASSLDPGQTFEADTQYF.

The V gene is TRBV9, the J gene TRBJ2-2; D remains unclear. V gave up 0 bases and J gave up 6 bases, with 6 bases separating them. The germline V gene has CDR1 SGDLS and CDR2 YYNGEE. This CDR3 is 13 amino acids long. The CDR3 coding sequence is TGTGCCAGCAGCGTAGGCCGTTCCGGGGAGCTGTTTTTT. Translating it yields CASSVGRSGELFF.

The CDR3 protein is CASRGREGLGANVLTF. CDR3 nucleotides: TGTGCCAGCAGGGGGCGGGAGGGCCTTGGGGCCAACGTCCTGACTTTC. V gene TRBV5-6 combines with J gene TRBJ2-6, with 9 bases aligning to TRBD2. Germline V gene lookup returns CDR1 SGHDT and CDR2 YYEEEE. This CDR3 is built from 16 residues. The V segment lost 5 bases and the J segment 3 bases; nucleotides outside the gene matches: 6.

V gene TRBV10-1 combines with J gene TRBJ2-3; no clear D gene. The CDR3 extends over 14 amino acids. The germline CDR1 and CDR2 sequences are WNHNN and SYGVQD (reference sequence). V was trimmed by 4 bases and J by 5 bases, leaving 13 bases between them. DNA for the CDR3: TGCGCCAGCAGTGGCACCCGTCATGTAGATACGCAGTATTTT. Translation gives CASSGTRHVDTQYF.

The chain combines TRBV9 with TRBJ1-5, with a tentative D call TRBD1 (5 bases). The CDR3 has 13 amino acids. Germline lookup yields CDR1 SGDLS and CDR2 YYNGEE. Trimming took off 1 base at V and 6 bases at J, with 8 bases between the two ends. The CDR3 bases are TGTGCCAGCAGCGTACAGGGCGGTCAGCCCCAGCATTTT. This encodes CASSVQGGQPQHF.

The rearrangement links TRBV7-9 to TRBJ2-3; 7 bases match TRBD2. Germline trimming cut 5 bases from V and 2 bases from J; bases unmatched to any gene: 13. This CDR3 has 17 amino acids. CDR1 and CDR2 from the germline V gene are SEHNR and FQNEAQ (reference sequence). The CDR3 region is CASSPHGDYPNTDTQYF. The CDR3 DNA reads as TGTGCCAGCAGCCCCCACGGGGACTACCCCAACACAGATACGCAGTATTTT.